The 7 T cell receptor beta chains below all came from one sample that was sequenced in a study of metastatic and nonmetastatic thyroid tumors. Thyroid surgery was performed in patients who had received no treatment beforehand. TCRdb reanalyzed the PCR reads via MiXCR. The sample includes 30,000 to 50,000 clones, approximately 13% of them seen just once. Sequencing was carried out using blood. All receptors derive from a female donor with papillary thyroid cancer or a benign thyroid nodule (not recorded which). Some clones in this sample may be carry-over from other donors' samples.

Note on this clone: A much larger clone lies one base from this, so it may be a read error. It is likely a read error, because the conserved phenylalanine at the end of the CDR3 is missing. V is TRBV20-1 and J is TRBJ1-1; weak D call: TRBD1 (6 bases). The V gene's germline CDR1 is DFQATT and CDR2 SNEGSKA (reference sequence). V shed 6 bases and J shed 1 base, with 12 bases lying between them. The CDR3 loop spans 13 amino acids. CDR3 in amino acids: CSATGHKNTEAFS. DNA of the CDR3: TGCAGTGCCACGGGACATAAGAACACTGAAGCTTTCTCT.

The V gene is TRBV11-2, the J gene TRBJ2-3; 11 nucleotides agree with TRBD2. CDR1 is SGHAT, CDR2 FQNNGV, per germline. After removal of 3 bases from V and 9 bases from J, the junction contained 11 bases not matched to a gene. The CDR3 is 16 amino acids. In DNA, the CDR3 is TGTGCCAGCAGCTTCCTGGGGGAACTAGCGGGGGACACGCAGTATTTT. Protein: CASSFLGELAGDTQYF.

There are many counts of this clone. V is TRBV29-1 and J is TRBJ2-7; TRBD2 agrees at 9 bases. V gave up 7 bases and J gave up 3 bases; unmatched junction bases: 10. CDR3 size: 14 residues. Germline CDR1 reads SQVTM; CDR2 reads ANQGSEA. This CDR3 reads CSAVGREGNYEQYF. The CDR3 DNA reads as TGCAGCGCTGTAGGGCGGGAGGGGAACTACGAGCAGTACTTC.

The table lists this clone with many counts. The V gene is TRBV7-9, the J gene TRBJ1-1, with D possibly being TRBD1 (5 bases). Trimming stripped 1 base from V and 1 base from J, with 7 bases between. The germline CDR1 and CDR2 sequences are SEHNR and FQNEAQ (reference sequence). The CDR3 is 14 amino acids. The DNA of the CDR3 is TGTGCCAGCAGCTTAGGACAGAGGAACACTGAAGCTTTCTTT. Amino acids: CASSLGQRNTEAFF.

By frequency in the sample, this clone is medium-sized (0.01 to 0.1%). This chain joins TRBV6-2 or TRBV6-3 and TRBJ2-3; D could derive from TRBD1 or TRBD2 (6 bases each). Trimming took off 5 bases at V and 6 bases at J, with 21 bases between the two ends. This CDR3 region has 16 residues. The V gene's germline CDR1 is MNHEY and CDR2 SVGEGT. CDR3 in amino acids: CASSPPIGGGGDTQYF. As DNA, the CDR3 is TGTGCCAGCAGTCCCCCTATAGGCGGAGGGGGGGATACGCAGTATTTT.

This clone was counted many times. The chain couples TRBV2 to TRBJ2-5; the D gene is possibly TRBD2 (6 bases). The length of the CDR3 is 13 residues. Germline V gene data show CDR1 as SNHLY and CDR2 as FYNNEI. With 7 bases removed from V and 1 base from J, the gap between germline ends came to 10 bases. The CDR3 region is CASKGLAQETQYF. CDR3 bases: TGTGCCAGCAAGGGACTGGCCCAAGAGACCCAGTACTTC.

This clone was counted many times. The chain has TRBV6-1 and TRBJ1-5; the D gene is possibly TRBD1 (5 bases). With 6 bases removed from V and 6 bases from J, the gap between germline ends came to 15 bases. Per the germline V gene, CDR1 is MNHNS and CDR2 is SASEGT. This CDR3 contains 14 residues. The CDR3 sequence: CASRGYLGGQPQHF. The CDR3 DNA sequence: TGTGCCAGCAGGGGGTATCTGGGGGGTCAGCCCCAGCATTTT.